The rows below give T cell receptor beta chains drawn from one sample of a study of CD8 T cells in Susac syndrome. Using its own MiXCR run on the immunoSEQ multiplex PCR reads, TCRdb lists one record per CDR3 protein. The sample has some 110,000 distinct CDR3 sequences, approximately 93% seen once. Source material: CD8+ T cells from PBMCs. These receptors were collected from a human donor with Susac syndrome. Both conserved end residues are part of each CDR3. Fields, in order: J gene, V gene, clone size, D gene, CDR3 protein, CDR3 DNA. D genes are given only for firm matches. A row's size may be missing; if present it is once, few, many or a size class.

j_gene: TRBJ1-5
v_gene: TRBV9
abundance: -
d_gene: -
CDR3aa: CASSSPGENQPQHF
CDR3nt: TGTGCCAGCAGCTCCCCTGGTGAGAATCAGCCCCAGCATTTT

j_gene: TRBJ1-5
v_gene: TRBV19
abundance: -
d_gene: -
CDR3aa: CASSTFGSNQPQHF
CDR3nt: TGTGCCAGTAGTACGTTTGGAAGCAATCAGCCCCAGCATTTT

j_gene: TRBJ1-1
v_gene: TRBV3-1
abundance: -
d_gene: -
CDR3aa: CASNEGGTEAFF
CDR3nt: TGTGCCAGCAACGAGGGGGGTACTGAAGCTTTCTTT

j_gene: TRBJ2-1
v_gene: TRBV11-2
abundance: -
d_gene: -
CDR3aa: CASSLVTAQFF
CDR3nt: TGTGCCAGCAGCTTAGTGACCGCGCAGTTCTTC

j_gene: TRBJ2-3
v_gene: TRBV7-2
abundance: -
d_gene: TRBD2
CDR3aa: CAGEAGAADTQYF
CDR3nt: TGTGCCGGAGAAGCGGGGGCGGCAGATACGCAGTATTTT

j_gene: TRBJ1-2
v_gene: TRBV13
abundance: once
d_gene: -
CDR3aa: CASSPQGRWAPNYGYTF
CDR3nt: TGTGCCAGCAGCCCCCAAGGCCGTTGGGCCCCTAACTATGGCTACACCTTC

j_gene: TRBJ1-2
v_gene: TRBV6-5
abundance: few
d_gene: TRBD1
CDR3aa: CASSLDRVYGYTF
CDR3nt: TGTGCCAGCAGTTTAGACAGGGTCTACGGCTACACCTTC

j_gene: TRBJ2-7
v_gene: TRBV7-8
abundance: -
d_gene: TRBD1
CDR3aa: CASSLDWGTGTYEQYF
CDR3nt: TGTGCCAGCAGCTTGGACTGGGGGACAGGAACCTACGAGCAGTACTTC

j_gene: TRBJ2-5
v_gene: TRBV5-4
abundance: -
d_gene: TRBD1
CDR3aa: CASRRTGEEGETQYF
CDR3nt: TGTGCCAGCAGGCGGACAGGGGAAGAGGGAGAGACCCAGTACTTC

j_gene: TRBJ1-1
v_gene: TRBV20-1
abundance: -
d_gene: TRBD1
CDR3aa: CSATGTGPPGAFF
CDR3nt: TGCAGTGCAACCGGGACAGGGCCGCCAGGAGCTTTCTTT

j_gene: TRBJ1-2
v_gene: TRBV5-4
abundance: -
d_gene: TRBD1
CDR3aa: CASSGQGDGYTF
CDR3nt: TGTGCCAGCAGCGGACAGGGAGATGGCTACACCTTC

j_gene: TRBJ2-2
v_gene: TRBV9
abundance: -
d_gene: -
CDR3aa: CASQYRDQATGELFF
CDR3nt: TGTGCCAGCCAATACAGGGATCAGGCCACCGGGGAGCTGTTTTTT

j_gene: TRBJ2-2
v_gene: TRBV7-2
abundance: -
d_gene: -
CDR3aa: CASSLALTGELFF
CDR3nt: TGTGCCAGCAGCTTAGCCCTCACCGGGGAGCTGTTTTTT

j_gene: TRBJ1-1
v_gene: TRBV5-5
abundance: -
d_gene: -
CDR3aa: CASSLEWTEAFF
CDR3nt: TGTGCCAGCAGCTTGGAATGGACTGAAGCTTTCTTT

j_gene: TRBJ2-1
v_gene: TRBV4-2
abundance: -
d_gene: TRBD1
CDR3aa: CASSQDPQGAYEQFF
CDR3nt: TGTGCCAGCAGCCAAGATCCACAGGGGGCTTATGAGCAGTTCTTC

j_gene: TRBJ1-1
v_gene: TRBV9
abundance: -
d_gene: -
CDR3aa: CASSGSGNTEAFF
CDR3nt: TGTGCCAGCAGTGGCAGCGGGAACACTGAAGCTTTCTTT

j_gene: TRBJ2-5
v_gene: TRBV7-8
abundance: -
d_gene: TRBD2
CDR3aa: CASSSHRRGEETQYF
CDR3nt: TGTGCCAGCAGCTCCCACCGGCGGGGGGAAGAGACCCAGTACTTC

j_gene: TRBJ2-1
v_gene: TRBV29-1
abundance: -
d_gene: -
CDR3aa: CSVEGYNEQFF
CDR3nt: TGCAGCGTTGAGGGTTACAATGAGCAGTTCTTC

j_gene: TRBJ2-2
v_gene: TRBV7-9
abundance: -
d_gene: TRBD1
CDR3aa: CASSPPDRANTGELFF
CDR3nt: TGTGCCAGCAGCCCCCCGGACAGGGCGAACACCGGGGAGCTGTTTTTT

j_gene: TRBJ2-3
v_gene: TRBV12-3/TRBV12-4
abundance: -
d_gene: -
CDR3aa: CASSLSLHTQYF
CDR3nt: TGTGCCAGCAGTTTATCTCTCCATACGCAGTATTTT

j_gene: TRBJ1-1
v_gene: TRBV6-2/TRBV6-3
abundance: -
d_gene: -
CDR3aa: CASSTQGTEAFF
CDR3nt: TGTGCCAGCAGTACACAGGGAACTGAAGCTTTCTTT

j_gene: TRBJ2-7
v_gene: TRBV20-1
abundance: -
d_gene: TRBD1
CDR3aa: CSASGTGSYEQYF
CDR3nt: TGCAGTGCTAGCGGGACAGGATCCTACGAGCAGTACTTC

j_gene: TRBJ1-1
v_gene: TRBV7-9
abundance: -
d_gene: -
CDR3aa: CASSLARESFF
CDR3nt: TGTGCCAGCAGCTTAGCCAGGGAAAGTTTCTTT

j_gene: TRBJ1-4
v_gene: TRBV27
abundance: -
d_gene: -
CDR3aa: CASSRRNQEKLFF
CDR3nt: TGTGCCAGCAGTCGGAGGAACCAGGAGAAACTGTTTTTT

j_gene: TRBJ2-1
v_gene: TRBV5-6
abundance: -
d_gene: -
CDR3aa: CASSEAGTLGREQFF
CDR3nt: TGTGCCAGCAGCGAAGCCGGGACCCTGGGGCGGGAGCAGTTCTTC

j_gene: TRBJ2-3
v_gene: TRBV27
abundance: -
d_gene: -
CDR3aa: CASKGGGTQYF
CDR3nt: TGTGCCAGCAAGGGAGGCGGGACGCAGTATTTT

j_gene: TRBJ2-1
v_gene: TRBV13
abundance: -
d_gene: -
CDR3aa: CATPEEMYNEQFF
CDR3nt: TGTGCCACCCCGGAAGAGATGTACAATGAGCAGTTCTTC

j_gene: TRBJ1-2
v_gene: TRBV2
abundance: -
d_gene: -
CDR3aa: CASPGGYGYTF
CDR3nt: TGTGCCAGCCCCGGAGGCTATGGCTACACCTTC

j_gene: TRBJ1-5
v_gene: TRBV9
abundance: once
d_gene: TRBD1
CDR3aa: CASSAGTGQYSNQPQHF
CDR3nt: TGTGCCAGCAGCGCCGGGACAGGGCAATATAGCAATCAGCCCCAGCATTTT

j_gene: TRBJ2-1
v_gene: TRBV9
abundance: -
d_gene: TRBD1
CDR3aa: CASSVEGQGVNEQFF
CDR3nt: TGTGCCAGCAGCGTAGAGGGACAGGGGGTCAATGAGCAGTTCTTC

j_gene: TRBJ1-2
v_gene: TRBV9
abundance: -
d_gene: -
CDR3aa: CASSNPGTLYGYTF
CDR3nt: TGTGCCAGCAGCAACCCCGGGACCCTCTATGGCTACACCTTC

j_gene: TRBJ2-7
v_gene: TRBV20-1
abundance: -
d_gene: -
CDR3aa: CSARGDDSYEQYF
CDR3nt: TGCAGTGCTAGAGGGGACGACTCCTACGAGCAGTACTTC

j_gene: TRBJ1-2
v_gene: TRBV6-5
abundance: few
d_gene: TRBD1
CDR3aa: CASSPGQGNGYTF
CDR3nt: TGTGCCAGCAGTCCTGGACAGGGGAATGGCTACACCTTC

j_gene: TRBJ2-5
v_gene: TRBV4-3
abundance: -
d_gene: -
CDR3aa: CASSQAHRAQETQYF
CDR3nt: TGCGCCAGCAGCCAAGCTCACAGGGCCCAAGAGACCCAGTACTTC

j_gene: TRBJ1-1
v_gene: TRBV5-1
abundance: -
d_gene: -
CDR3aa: CASRLTEYNTEAFF
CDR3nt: TGCGCCAGCCGACTCACGGAGTATAACACTGAAGCTTTCTTT

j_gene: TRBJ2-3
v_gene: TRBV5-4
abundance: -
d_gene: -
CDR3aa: CASSPGAGTDTQYF
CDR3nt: TGTGCCAGCAGCCCAGGGGCGGGGACAGATACGCAGTATTTT

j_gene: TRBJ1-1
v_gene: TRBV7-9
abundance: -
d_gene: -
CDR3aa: CASSPTGTENTEAFF
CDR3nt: TGTGCCAGCAGCCCAACCGGGACGGAGAACACTGAAGCTTTCTTT

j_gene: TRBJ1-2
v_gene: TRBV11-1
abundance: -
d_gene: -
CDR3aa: CASSLVGEAYGYTF
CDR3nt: TGTGCCAGCAGCTTAGTCGGGGAGGCCTATGGCTACACCTTC

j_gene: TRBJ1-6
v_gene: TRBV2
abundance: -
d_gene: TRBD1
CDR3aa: CASSGGQGTMLYNSPLHF
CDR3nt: TGTGCCAGCAGTGGGGGACAGGGGACAATGCTGTATAATTCACCCCTCCACTTT

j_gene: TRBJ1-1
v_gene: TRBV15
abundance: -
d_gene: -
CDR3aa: CATSRDRQNTEAFF
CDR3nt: TGTGCCACCAGCAGAGATCGGCAGAACACTGAAGCTTTCTTT

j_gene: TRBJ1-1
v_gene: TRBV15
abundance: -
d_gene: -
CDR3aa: CATSTSGELRNTEAFF
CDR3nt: TGTGCCACCAGCACCTCAGGGGAATTACGAAACACTGAAGCTTTCTTT

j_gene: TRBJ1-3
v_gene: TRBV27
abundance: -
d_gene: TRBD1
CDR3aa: CASSLDRGRLDTIYF
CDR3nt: TGTGCCAGCAGTTTGGACAGGGGACGACTAGACACCATATATTTT

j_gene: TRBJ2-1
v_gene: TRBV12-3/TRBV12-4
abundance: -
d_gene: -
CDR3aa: CASSWGSVEQFF
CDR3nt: TGTGCCAGCAGCTGGGGTTCCGTTGAGCAGTTCTTC

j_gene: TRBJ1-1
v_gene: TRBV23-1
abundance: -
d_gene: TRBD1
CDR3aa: CASSQSRDRESPTEAFF
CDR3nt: TGCGCCAGCAGTCAATCCCGGGACAGAGAATCTCCCACTGAAGCTTTCTTT

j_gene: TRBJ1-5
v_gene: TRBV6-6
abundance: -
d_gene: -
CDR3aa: CASSSGENQPQHF
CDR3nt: TGTGCCAGCAGTTCAGGGGAGAATCAGCCCCAGCATTTT

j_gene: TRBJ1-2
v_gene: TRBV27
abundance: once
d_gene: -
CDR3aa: CASSSGTLRGSYGYTF
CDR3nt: TGTGCCAGCAGTTCGGGGACATTAAGGGGCTCCTATGGCTACACCTTC

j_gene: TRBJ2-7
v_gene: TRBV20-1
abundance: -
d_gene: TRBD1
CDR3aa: CSARGLGDSYEQYF
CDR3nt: TGCAGTGCTAGGGGGCTAGGGGACAGCTACGAGCAGTACTTC

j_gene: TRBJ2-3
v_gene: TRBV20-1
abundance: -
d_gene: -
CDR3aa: CSPRDYFPGDTQYF
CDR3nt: TGCAGCCCTCGCGACTATTTTCCAGGAGATACGCAGTATTTT

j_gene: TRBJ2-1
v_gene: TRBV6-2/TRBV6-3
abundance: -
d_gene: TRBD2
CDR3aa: CASSSGLAGGLSNEQFF
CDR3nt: TGTGCCAGCAGTTCCGGACTAGCGGGGGGCCTTTCCAATGAGCAGTTCTTC

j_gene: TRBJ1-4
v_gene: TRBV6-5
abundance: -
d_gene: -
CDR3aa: CASSYYPQTGLLDEKLFF
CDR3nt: TGTGCCAGCAGTTACTACCCCCAAACAGGGCTCCTCGATGAAAAACTGTTTTTT

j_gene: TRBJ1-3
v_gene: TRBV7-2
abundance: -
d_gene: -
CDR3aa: CASSSTGISGNTIYF
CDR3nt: TGTGCCAGCAGCTCGACAGGAATCTCTGGAAACACCATATATTTT